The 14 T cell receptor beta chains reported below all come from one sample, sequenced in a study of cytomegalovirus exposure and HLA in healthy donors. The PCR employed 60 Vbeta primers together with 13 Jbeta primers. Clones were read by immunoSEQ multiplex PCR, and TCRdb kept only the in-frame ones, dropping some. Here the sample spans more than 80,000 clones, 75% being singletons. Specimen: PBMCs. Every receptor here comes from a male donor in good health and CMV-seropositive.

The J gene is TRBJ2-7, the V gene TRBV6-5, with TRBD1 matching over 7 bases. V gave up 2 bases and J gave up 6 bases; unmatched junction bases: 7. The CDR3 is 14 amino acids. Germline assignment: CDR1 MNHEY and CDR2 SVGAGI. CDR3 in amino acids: CASSYAGQVSEQYF. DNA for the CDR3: TGTGCCAGCAGTTACGCAGGACAGGTTTCCGAGCAGTACTTC.

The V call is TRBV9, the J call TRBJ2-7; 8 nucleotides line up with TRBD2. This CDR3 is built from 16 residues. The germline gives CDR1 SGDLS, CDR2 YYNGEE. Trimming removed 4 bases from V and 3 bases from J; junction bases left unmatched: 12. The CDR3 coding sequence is TGTGCCAGCAGCCCCCGTGGTGCTAGCGGGTTCTACGAGCAGTACTTC. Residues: CASSPRGASGFYEQYF. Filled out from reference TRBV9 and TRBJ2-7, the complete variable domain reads DSGVTQTPKHLITATGQRVTLRCSPRSGDLSVYWYQQSLDQGLQFLIQYYNGEERAKGNILERFSAQQFPDLHSELNLSSLELGDSALYFCASSPRGASGFYEQYFGPGTRLTVT.

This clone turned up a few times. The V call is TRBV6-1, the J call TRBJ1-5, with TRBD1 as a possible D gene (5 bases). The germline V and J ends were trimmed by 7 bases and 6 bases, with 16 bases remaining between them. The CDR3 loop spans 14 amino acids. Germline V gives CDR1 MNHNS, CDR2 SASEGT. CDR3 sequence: CASTMGLRGQPQHF. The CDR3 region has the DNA TGTGCCAGCACTATGGGACTTCGAGGTCAGCCCCAGCATTTT.

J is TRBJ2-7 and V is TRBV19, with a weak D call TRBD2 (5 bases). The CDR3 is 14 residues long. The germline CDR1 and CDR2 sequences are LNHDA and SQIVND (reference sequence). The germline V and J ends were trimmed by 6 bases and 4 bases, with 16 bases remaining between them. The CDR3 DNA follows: TGTGCCAGTAGCTCCCCCCCGAGGGTATACGAGCAGTACTTC. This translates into CASSSPPRVYEQYF.

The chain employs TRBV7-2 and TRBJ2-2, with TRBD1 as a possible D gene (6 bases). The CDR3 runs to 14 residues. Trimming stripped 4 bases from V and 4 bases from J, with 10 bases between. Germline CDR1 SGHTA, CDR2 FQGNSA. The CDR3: CASSSGQPTGELFF. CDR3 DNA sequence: TGTGCCAGCAGCTCCGGACAGCCCACCGGGGAGCTGTTTTTT.

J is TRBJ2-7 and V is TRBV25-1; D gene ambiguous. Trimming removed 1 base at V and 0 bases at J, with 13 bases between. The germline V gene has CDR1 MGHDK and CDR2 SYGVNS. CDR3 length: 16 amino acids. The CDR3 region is CASSELGSKSSYEQYF. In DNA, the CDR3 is TGTGCCAGCAGTGAATTGGGCAGTAAAAGCTCCTACGAGCAGTACTTC.

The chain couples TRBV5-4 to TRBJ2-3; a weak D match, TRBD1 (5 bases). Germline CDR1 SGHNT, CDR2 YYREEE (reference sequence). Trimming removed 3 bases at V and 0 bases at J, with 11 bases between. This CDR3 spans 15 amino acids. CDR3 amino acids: CASSSKRQSTDTQYF. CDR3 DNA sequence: TGTGCCAGCAGCTCGAAGCGACAGAGCACAGATACGCAGTATTTT.

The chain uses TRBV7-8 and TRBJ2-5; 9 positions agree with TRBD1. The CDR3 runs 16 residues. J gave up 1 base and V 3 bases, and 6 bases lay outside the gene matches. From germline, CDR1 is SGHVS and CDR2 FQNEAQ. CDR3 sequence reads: CASSFIWDRAQETQYF. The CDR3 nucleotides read TGTGCCAGCAGCTTTATCTGGGACAGGGCCCAAGAGACCCAGTACTTC.

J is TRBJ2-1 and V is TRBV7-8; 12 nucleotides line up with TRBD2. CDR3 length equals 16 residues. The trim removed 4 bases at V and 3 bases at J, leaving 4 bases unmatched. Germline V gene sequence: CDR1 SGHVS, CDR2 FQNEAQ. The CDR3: CASSSGLAGLYNEQFF. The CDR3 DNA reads TGTGCCAGCAGCTCGGGACTAGCGGGTCTCTACAATGAGCAGTTCTTC.

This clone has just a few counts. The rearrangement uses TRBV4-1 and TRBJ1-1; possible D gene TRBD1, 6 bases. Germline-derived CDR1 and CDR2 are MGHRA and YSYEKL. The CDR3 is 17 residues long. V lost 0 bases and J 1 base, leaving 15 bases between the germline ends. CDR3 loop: CASSQDDRPERNTEAFF. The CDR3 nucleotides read TGCGCCAGCAGCCAAGATGACAGGCCAGAGAGGAACACTGAAGCTTTCTTT.

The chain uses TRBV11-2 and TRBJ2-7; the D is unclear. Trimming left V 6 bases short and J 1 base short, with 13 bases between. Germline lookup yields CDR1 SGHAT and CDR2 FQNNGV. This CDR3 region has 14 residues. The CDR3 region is CASSLIDTSYEQYF. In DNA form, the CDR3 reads TGTGCCAGCAGTTTAATCGACACTTCCTACGAGCAGTACTTC.

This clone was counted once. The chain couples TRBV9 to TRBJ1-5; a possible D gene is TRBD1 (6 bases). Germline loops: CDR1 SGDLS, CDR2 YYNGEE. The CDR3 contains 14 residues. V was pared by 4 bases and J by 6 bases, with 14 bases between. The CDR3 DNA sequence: TGTGCCAGCAGCTCAAGAGGGGGGGGTCAGCCCCAGCATTTT. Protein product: CASSSRGGGQPQHF.

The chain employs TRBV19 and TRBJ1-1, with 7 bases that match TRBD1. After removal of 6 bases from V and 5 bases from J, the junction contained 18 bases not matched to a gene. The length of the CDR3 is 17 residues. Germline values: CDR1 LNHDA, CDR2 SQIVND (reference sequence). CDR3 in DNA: TGTGCCAGTAGCCCTCGAGTATCAGTGGAGGGGGCTACTGAAGCTTTCTTT. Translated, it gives CASSPRVSVEGATEAFF.

The chain's CDR3 is CASSLDGTGRTEAFF. The CDR3 region has the DNA TGTGCCAGCAGCTTAGATGGGACAGGGCGTACTGAAGCTTTCTTT. The rearrangement joins TRBV7-6 to TRBJ1-1; 9 bases line up with TRBD1. Germline V gives CDR1 SGHVS, CDR2 FNYEAQ. J lost 5 bases, V lost 1 base, and 5 bases had no gene match. This CDR3 comprises 15 residues.